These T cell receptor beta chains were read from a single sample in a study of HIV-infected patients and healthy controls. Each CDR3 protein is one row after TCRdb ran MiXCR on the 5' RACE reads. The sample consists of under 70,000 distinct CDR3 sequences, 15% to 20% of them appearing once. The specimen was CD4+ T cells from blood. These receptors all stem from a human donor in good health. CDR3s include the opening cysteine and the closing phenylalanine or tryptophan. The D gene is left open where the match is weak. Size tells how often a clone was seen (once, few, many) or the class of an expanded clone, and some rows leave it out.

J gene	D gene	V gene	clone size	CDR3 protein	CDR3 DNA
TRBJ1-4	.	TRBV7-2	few	CASSLAGGGGEKLFF	TGTGCCAGCAGCTTAGCCGGGGGAGGCGGTGAAAAACTGTTTTTT
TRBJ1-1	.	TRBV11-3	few	CASSPKARNTEAFF	TGTGCCAGCAGCCCGAAAGCCAGAAACACTGAAGCTTTCTTT
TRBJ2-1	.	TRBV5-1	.	CASSLDQQTYNEQFF	TGCGCCAGCAGCTTGGACCAGCAGACTTACAATGAGCAGTTCTTC
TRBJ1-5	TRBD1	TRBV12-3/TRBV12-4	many	CASSRGTGITNQPQHF	TGTGCCAGCAGTAGGGGGACAGGGATTACCAATCAGCCCCAGCATTTT
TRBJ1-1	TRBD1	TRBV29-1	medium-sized	CSVAGTGVWNTEAFF	TGCAGCGTTGCTGGGACAGGGGTCTGGAACACTGAAGCTTTCTTT
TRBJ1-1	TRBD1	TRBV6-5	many	CASTNGQGAVVGTEAFF	TGTGCCAGCACCAACGGGCAGGGGGCTGTGGTGGGCACTGAAGCTTTCTTT
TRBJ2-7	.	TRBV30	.	CAWSVQRYEQYF	TGTGCCTGGAGTGTACAAAGGTACGAGCAGTACTTC
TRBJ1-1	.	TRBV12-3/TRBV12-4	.	CASSFGRMGTEAFF	TGTGCCAGCAGTTTTGGGCGAATGGGCACTGAAGCTTTCTTT
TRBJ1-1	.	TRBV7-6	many	CASSLSGRGGTEAFF	TGTGCCAGCAGCTTATCCGGGCGGGGCGGAACTGAAGCTTTCTTT
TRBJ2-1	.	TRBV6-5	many	CASRRLSSYNEQFF	TGTGCCAGCAGAAGGCTTAGCTCCTACAATGAGCAGTTCTTC
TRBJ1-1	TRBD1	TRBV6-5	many	CASSSGTGVGWVAEAFF	TGTGCCAGCTCCTCGGGGACAGGGGTAGGGTGGGTGGCTGAAGCTTTCTTT
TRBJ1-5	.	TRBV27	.	CASSRVSNQPQHF	TGTGCCAGCAGTCGGGTTAGCAATCAGCCCCAGCATTTT
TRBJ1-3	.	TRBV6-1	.	CASSEQGVGGNTIYF	TGTGCCAGCAGTGAACAAGGGGTAGGAGGAAACACCATATATTTT
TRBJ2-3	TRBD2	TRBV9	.	CASSVSGGGADTQYF	TGTGCCAGCAGCGTTAGCGGGGGGGGAGCAGATACGCAGTATTTT
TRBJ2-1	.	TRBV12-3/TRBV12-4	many	CASSPGKSLLKADEQFF	TGTGCCAGCAGCCCAGGGAAATCGCTTCTCAAGGCCGATGAGCAGTTCTTC
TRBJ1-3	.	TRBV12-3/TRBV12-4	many	CASSRSGRDVGNTIYF	TGTGCCAGCAGTCGGTCGGGGCGGGACGTCGGAAACACCATATATTTT